This T cell receptor beta chain was sequenced during a study of T-cell reconstitution after alpha-beta-depleted transplantation in children. This clonotype was seen at least ten times. This CDR3 contains 16 residues. V lost 6 bases, J lost 5 bases, and 22 bases lay in between. The germline V gene has CDR1 MGHDK and CDR2 SYGVNS. The authors prepared the TCRbeta library with unique molecular identifiers. TCRdb reprocessed the PCR reads via MiXCR and lists one record per CDR3 protein. The sample contains around 200,000 distinct CDR3 sequences, about a tenth of which appear only once. The material sequenced was PBMCs from the stem cell graft donor, taken from the stem cell graft. The sequence derives from a human donor who donated a stem cell graft to a child with acute lymphoblastic leukemia. This sequence joins TRBV25-1 and TRBJ1-2, with a possible D match to TRBD1 (5 bases). The CDR3 loop reads CASSDGHLLPPYGYTF. The DNA for the CDR3 is TGTGCCAGCAGCGACGGACACCTCCTCCCCCCTTATGGCTACACCTTC.